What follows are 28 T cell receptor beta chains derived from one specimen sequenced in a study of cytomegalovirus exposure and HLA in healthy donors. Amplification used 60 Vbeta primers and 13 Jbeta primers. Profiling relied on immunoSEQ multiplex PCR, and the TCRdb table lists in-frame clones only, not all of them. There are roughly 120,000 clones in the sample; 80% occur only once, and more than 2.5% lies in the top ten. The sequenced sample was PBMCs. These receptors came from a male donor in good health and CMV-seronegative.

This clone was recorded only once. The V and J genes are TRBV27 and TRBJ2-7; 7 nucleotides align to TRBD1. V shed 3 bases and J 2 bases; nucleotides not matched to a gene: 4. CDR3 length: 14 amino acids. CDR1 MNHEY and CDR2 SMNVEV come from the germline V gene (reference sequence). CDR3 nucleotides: TGTGCCAGCAGTTTGAACAGGGGTGCCTACGAGCAGTACTTC. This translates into CASSLNRGAYEQYF.

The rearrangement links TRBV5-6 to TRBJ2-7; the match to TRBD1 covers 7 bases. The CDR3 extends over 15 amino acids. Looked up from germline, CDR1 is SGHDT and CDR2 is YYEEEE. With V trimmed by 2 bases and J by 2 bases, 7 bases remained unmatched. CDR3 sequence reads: CASSFDLGTAYEQYF. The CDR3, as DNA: TGTGCCAGCAGCTTCGACTTAGGGACAGCCTACGAGCAGTACTTC.

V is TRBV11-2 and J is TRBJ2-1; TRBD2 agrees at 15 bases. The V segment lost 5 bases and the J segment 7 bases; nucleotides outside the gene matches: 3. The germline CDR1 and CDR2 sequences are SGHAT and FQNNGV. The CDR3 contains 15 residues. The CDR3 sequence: CASSRGLAGGNEQFF. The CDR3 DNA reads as TGTGCCAGCAGCCGTGGACTAGCGGGGGGGAATGAGCAGTTCTTC.

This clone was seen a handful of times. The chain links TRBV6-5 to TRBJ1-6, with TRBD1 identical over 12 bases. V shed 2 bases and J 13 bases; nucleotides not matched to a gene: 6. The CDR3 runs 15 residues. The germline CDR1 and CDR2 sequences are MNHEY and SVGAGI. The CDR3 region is CASSYEGQGASPLHF. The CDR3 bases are TGTGCCAGCAGTTACGAGGGACAGGGGGCTTCCCCCCTCCACTTT.

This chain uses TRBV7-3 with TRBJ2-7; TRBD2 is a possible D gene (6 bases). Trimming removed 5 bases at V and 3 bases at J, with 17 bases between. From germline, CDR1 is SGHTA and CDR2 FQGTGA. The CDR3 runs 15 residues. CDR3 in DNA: TGTGCCAGCAGCCGGCGGGAAGGGGAAATCTACGAGCAGTACTTC. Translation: CASSRREGEIYEQYF.

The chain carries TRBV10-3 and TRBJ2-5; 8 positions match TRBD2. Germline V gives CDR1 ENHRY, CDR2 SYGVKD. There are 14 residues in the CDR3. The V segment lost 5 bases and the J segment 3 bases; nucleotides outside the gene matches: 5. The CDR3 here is CAISSKAGEETQYF. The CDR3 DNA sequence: TGTGCCATCAGTTCGAAAGCGGGGGAAGAGACCCAGTACTTC.

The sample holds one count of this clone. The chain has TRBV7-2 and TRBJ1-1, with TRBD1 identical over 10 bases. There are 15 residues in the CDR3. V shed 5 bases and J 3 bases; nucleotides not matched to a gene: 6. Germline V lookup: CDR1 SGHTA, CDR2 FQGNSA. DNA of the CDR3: TGTGCCAGCAGCCTGGGACAGGGGAGGCACACTGAAGCTTTCTTT. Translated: CASSLGQGRHTEAFF.

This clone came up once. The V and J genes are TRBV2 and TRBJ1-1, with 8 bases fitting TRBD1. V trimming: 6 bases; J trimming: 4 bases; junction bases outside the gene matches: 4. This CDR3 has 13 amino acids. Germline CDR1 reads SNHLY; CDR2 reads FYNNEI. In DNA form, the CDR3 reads TGTGCCAGCAGAGGTACAGGGGGCACTGAAGCTTTCTTT. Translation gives CASRGTGGTEAFF.

CDR3 in amino acids: CASAGTSGGQDTQYF. The CDR3 DNA follows: TGTGCCAGCGCCGGGACTAGCGGGGGGCAAGATACGCAGTATTTT. The chain uses TRBV6-4 and TRBJ2-3; TRBD2 matches at 15 bases. This CDR3 contains 15 residues. Germline V lookup: CDR1 MRHNA, CDR2 SNTAGT. Unmatched junction bases numbered 5, after V lost 8 bases and J lost 5 bases.

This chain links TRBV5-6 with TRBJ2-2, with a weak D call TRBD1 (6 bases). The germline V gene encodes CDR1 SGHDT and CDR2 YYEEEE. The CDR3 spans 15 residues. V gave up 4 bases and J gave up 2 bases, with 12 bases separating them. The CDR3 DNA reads TGTGCCAGCAGCCGCCGGGACACCAACACCGGGGAGCTGTTTTTT. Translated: CASSRRDTNTGELFF.

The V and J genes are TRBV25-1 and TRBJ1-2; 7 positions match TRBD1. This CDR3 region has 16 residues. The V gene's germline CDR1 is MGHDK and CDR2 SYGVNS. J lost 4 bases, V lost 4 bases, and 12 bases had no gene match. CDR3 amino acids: CASSGRTGPIFYGYTF. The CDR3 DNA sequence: TGTGCCAGCAGTGGCCGGACAGGCCCAATCTTCTATGGCTACACCTTC.

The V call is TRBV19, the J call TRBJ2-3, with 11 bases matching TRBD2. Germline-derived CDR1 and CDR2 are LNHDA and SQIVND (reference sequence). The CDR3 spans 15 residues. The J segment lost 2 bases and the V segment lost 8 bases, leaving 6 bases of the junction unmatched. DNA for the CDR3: TGTGCCAGTCGCGGGACTAGCGGATACACAGATACGCAGTATTTT. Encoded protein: CASRGTSGYTDTQYF.

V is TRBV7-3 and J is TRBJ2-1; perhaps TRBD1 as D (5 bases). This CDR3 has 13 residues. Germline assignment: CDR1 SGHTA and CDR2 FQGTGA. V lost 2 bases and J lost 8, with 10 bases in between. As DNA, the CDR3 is TGTGCCAGCAGCTTAGTCAGGGAACATGAGCAGTTCTTC. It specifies CASSLVREHEQFF.

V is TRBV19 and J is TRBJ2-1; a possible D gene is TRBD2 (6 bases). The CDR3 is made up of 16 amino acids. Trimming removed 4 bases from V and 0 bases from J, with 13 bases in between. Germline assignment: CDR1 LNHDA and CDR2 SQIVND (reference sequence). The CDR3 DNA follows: TGTGCCAGTAGTAAGCGCTTAGCGGACTCCTACAATGAGCAGTTCTTC. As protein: CASSKRLADSYNEQFF.

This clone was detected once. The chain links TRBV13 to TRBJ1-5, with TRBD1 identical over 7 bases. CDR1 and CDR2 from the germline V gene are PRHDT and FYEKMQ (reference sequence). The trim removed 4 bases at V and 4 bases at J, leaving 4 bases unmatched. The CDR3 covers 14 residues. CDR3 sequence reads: CASSSGTVNQPQHF. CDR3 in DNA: TGTGCCAGCAGCTCCGGGACAGTTAATCAGCCCCAGCATTTT.

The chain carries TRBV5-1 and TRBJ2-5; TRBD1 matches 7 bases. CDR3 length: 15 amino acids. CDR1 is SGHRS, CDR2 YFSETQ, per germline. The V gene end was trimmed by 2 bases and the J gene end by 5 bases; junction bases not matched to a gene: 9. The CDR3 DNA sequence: TGCGCCAGCAGCTTACAGGGGATTTCAGGCGAGACCCAGTACTTC. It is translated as CASSLQGISGETQYF.

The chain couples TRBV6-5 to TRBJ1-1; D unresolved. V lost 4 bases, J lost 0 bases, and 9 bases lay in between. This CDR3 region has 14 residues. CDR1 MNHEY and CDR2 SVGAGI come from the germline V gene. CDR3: CASSSPGMNTEAFF. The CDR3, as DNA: TGTGCCAGCAGTTCGCCGGGAATGAACACTGAAGCTTTCTTT.

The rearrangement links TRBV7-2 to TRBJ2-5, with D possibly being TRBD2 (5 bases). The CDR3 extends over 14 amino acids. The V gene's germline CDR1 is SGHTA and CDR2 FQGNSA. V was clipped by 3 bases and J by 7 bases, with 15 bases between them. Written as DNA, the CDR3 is TGTGCCAGCAGCTTCGCCCCGGGGTGGGGGACCCAGTACTTC. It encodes CASSFAPGWGTQYF.

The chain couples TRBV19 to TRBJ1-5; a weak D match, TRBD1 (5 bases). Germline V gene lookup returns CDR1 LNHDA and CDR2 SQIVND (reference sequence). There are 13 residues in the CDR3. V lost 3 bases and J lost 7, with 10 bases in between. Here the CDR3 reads CASSIGGGQPQHF. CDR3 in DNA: TGTGCCAGTAGTATCGGGGGAGGCCAGCCCCAGCATTTT.

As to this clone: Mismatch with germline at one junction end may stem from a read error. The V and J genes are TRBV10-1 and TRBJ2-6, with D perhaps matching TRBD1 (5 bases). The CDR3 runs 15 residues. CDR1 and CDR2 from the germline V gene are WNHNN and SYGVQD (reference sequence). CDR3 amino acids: CASSPRGSGANGLTF. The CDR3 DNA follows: TGCGCCAGCAGTCCTCGTGGCTCTGGGGCCAACGGCCTGACTTTC.

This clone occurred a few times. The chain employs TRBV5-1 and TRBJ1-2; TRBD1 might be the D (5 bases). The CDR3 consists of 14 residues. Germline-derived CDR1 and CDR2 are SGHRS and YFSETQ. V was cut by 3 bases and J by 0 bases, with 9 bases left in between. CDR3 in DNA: TGCGCCAGCAGCTCGCCGGGGGCTAACTATGGCTACACCTTC. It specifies CASSSPGANYGYTF.

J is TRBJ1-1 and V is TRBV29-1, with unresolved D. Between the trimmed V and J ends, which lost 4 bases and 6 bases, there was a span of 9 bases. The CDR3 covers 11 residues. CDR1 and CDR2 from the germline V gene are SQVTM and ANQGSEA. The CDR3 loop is CSVVGSAEAFF. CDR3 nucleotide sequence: TGCAGCGTTGTTGGGAGTGCTGAAGCTTTCTTT.

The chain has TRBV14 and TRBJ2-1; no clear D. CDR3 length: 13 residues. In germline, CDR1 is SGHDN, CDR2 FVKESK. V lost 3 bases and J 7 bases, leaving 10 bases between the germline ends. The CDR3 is CASSQEILNEQFF. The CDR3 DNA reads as TGTGCCAGCAGCCAGGAGATTCTGAATGAGCAGTTCTTC.

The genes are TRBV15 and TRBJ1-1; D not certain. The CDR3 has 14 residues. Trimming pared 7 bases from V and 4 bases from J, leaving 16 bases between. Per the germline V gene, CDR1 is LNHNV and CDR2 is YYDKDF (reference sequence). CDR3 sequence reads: CATNLFSRGTEAFF. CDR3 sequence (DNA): TGTGCCACCAACCTTTTTAGCCGTGGCACTGAAGCTTTCTTT. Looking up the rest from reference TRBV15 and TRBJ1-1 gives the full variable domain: DAMVIQNPRYQVTQFGKPVTLSCSQTLNHNVMYWYQQKSSQAPKLLFHYYDKDFNNEADTPDNFQSRRPNTSFCFLDIRSPGLGDTAMYLCATNLFSRGTEAFFGQGTRLTVV.

The CDR3 DNA follows: TGTGCCAGCACCCCAGCGGGAGGGTACAATGAGCAGTTCTTC. Amino acids: CASTPAGGYNEQFF. This chain links TRBV6-5 with TRBJ2-1; 10 bases match TRBD2. CDR3 size: 14 residues. In germline, CDR1 is MNHEY, CDR2 SVGAGI. Unmatched junction bases numbered 4, after V lost 7 bases and J lost 4 bases.

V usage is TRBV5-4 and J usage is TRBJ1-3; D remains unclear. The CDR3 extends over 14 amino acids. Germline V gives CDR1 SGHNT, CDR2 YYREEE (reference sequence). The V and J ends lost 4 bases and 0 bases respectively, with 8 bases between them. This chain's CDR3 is CASSRGFSGNTIYF. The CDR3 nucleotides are TGTGCCAGCAGCCGGGGTTTCTCTGGAAACACCATATATTTT.

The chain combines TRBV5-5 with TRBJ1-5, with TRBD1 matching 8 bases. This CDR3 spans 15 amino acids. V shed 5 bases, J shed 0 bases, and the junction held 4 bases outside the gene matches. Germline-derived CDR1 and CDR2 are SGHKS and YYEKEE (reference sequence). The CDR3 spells CASREDRASNQPQHF. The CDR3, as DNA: TGTGCCAGCAGGGAGGACAGGGCTAGCAATCAGCCCCAGCATTTT.

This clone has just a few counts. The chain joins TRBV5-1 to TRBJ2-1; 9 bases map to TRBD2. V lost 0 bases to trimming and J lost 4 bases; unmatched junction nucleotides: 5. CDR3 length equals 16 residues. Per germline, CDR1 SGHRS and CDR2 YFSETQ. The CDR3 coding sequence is TGCGCCAGCAGCTTGGCTGCGGGGGGGGGATACAATGAGCAGTTCTTC. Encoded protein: CASSLAAGGGYNEQFF.